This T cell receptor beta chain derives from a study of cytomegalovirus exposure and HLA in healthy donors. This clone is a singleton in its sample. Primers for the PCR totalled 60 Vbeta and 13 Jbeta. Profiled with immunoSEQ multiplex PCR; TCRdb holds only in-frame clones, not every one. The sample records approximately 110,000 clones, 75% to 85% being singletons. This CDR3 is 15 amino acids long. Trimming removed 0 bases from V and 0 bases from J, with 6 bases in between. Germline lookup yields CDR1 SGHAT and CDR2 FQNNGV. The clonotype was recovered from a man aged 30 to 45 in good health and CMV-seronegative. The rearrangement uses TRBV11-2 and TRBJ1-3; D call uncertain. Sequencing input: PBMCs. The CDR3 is CASSLDISSGNTIYF. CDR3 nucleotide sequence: TGTGCCAGCAGCTTAGATATCAGCTCTGGAAACACCATATATTTT.